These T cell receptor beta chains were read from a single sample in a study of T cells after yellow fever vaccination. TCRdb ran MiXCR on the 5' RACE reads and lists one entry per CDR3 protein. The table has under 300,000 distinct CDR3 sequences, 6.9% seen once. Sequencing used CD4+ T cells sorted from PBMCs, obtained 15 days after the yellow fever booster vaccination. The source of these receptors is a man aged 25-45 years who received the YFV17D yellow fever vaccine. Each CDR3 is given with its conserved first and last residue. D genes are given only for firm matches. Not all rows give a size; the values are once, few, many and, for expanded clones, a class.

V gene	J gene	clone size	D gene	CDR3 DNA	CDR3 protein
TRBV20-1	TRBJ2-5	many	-	TGCAGTGCGAGGGGAGGTGAAGAGACCCAGTACTTC	CSARGGEETQYF
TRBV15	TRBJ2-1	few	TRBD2	TGTGCCACCAGCAGGGGTGGGACTAGCGAGTTCTTC	CATSRGGTSEFF
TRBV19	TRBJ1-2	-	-	TGTGCCAGTAGTGTCCCTCCGGGACGGGCTAACTATGGCTACACCTTC	CASSVPPGRANYGYTF
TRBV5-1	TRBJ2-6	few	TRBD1	TGCGCCAGCAGCTTGAGGACAGGGGTAGGCTCTGGGGCCAACGTCCTGACTTTC	CASSLRTGVGSGANVLTF
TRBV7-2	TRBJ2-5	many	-	TGTGCCAGCAGCTTAGGGTGGCGGGAGACCCAGTACTTC	CASSLGWRETQYF
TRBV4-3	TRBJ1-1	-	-	TGCGCCAGCAGCCAAGAAGGTAGGACTGAAGCTTTCTTT	CASSQEGRTEAFF
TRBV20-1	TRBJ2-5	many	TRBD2	TGCAGTGCTTCCCGCGGCGGGAGGGCCCGAGAGACCCAGTACTTC	CSASRGGRARETQYF
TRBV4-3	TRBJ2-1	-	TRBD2	TGCGCCAGCAGCCAAGATCCTCCCCGAGCGGGAGGGCCGGGTGAGCAGTTCTTC	CASSQDPPRAGGPGEQFF
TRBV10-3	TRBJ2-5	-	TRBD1	TGTGCCATCAGTGAGTGGGACAGGGGGCAGGAGACCCAGTACTTC	CAISEWDRGQETQYF
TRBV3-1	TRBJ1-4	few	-	TGTGCCAGCAGCCAACTGGGGCTCGGGGAAAAACTGTTTTTT	CASSQLGLGEKLFF
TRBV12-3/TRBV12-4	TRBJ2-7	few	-	TGTGCCAGCACCCCCGGGGGAGTCAGTTATTACGAGCAGTACTTC	CASTPGGVSYYEQYF
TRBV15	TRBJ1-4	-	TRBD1	TGTGCCACCAGCCCACGTCAGGGGGTGCGTGAAAAACTGTTTTTT	CATSPRQGVREKLFF
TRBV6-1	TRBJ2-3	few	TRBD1	TGTGCCAGCAGACCCCACAAGACAGGGGGAAAGCCGACAGATACGCAGTATTTT	CASRPHKTGGKPTDTQYF
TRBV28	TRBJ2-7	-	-	TGTGCCAGCAGTCTCCGGGGGCGCGGGTCCTACGAGCAGTACTTC	CASSLRGRGSYEQYF
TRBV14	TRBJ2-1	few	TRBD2	TGTGCCAGCAGCCCACTGGGACTAGCGGTCAACAATGAGCAGTTCTTC	CASSPLGLAVNNEQFF
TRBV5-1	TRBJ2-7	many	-	TGCGCCAGCAGCTTGGGGGGACGCCCACGGAGCGAGCAGTACTTC	CASSLGGRPRSEQYF
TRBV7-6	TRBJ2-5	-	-	TGTGCCAGCAGCTGGGTCCCCGAGACCCAGTACTTC	CASSWVPETQYF
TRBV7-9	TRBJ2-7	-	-	TGTGCCAGCAGCTTATCCAGGGCCCGTAGCGAGCAGTACTTC	CASSLSRARSEQYF
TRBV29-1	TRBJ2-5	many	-	TGCAGCGTTGAGTCTGCGGGAAGACAAGAGACCCAGTACTTC	CSVESAGRQETQYF
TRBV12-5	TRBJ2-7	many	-	TGTGCTAGTGGTTTGGGAACCTCCTACGAGCAGTACTTC	CASGLGTSYEQYF
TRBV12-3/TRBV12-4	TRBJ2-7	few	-	TGTGCCAGCAGTTTTCTTAGGTCCCACGAGCAGTACTTC	CASSFLRSHEQYF
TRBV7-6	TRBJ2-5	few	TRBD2	TGTGCCAGCAGCTTAGTAATAGGGGTGCGGGAGGGCCAGGAGACCCAGTACTTC	CASSLVIGVREGQETQYF
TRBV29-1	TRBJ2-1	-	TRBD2	TGCAGCGTCGCATTTGGGACTAGCGGAAACAATGAGCAGTTCTTC	CSVAFGTSGNNEQFF
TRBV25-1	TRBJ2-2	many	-	TGTGCCAGCAGTAGGACAGCGAACACCGGGGAGCTGTTTTTT	CASSRTANTGELFF
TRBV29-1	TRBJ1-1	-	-	TGCAGCTCTACCCCGGGCACTGAAGCTTTCTTT	CSSTPGTEAFF
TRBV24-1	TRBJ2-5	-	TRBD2	TGTGCCACCAGTGATTGGGGGGGGGAGACCCAGTACTTC	CATSDWGGETQYF
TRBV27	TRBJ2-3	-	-	TGTGCCAGCAGAAATTATACGCAGTATTTT	CASRNYTQYF
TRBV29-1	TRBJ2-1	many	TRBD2	TGCAGCGTTGGAAGGGAAGTTGCGGGAGGGACCGGGGACAATGAGCAGTTCTTC	CSVGREVAGGTGDNEQFF
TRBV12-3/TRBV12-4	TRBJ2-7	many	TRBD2	TGTGCCAGCAGTTTCTCGGGGACTAGCGGGAGCTCGTACGAGCAGTACTTC	CASSFSGTSGSSYEQYF
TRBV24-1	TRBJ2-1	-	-	TGTGCCTCCGGGACAACCCATGGTGAGCAGTTCTTC	CASGTTHGEQFF
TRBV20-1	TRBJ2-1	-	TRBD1	TGCAGTGCTAGGGATACAGGGGGCAACTACAATGAGCAGTTCTTC	CSARDTGGNYNEQFF
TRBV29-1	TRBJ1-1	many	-	TGCAGCGTTGTGGCAGCCCCTGAAGCTTTCTTT	CSVVAAPEAFF
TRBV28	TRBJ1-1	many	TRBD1	TGTGCCAGCAGTGCGGGACAGCTGCGCGGAGCTTTCTTT	CASSAGQLRGAFF
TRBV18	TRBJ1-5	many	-	TGTGCCAGCTCACCAGAGGGGCTCCTGGCCCAGCATTTT	CASSPEGLLAQHF
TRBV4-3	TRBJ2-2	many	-	TGCGCCAGCAGCCAAGAGCCCCCCGGGCCCGGGGAGCTGTTTTTT	CASSQEPPGPGELFF
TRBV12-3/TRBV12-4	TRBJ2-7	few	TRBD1	TGTGCCAGCAGTACCGGGACAGGGGTCGAGCAGTACTTC	CASSTGTGVEQYF
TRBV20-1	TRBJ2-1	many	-	TGCAGTGCTAGAGACCTCAGGCAATGGCAGTTCTTC	CSARDLRQWQFF
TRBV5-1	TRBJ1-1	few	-	TGCGCCAGCAGCTTGTCAGGTGGGGAGAGAACTGAAGCTTTCTTT	CASSLSGGERTEAFF
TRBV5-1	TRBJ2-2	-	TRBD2	TGCGCCAGCAGCTTGGAACCGGCGGGACTAGCGGTTACCGGGGAGCTGTTTTTT	CASSLEPAGLAVTGELFF
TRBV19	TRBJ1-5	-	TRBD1	TGTGCCAGTAGTACGACAGGGACAAGCAATCAGCCCCAGCATTTT	CASSTTGTSNQPQHF
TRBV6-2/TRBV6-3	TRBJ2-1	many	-	TGTGCCAGCAGCCAGGGGGGATCCTACAATGAGCAGTTCTTC	CASSQGGSYNEQFF
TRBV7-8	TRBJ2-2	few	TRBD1	TGTGCCAGCAGCTTTCCCCCCAGGGGGCCGAACACCGGGGAGCTGTTTTTT	CASSFPPRGPNTGELFF
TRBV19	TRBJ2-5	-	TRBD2	TGTGCCAGTAGTCCAATACTAGCGGGAGATCGGCGGACCCAGTACTTC	CASSPILAGDRRTQYF
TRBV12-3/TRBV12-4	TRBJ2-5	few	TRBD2	TGTGCCAGCAGTTTGCGTCTCGGGGGAGCGGGAACTAGGACCCAAGAGACCCAGTACTTC	CASSLRLGGAGTRTQETQYF
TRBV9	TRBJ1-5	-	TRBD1	TGTGCCAGCAGCGTAGGGCAGGGGGCGGGTCAGCCCCAGCATTTT	CASSVGQGAGQPQHF
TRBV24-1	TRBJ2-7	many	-	TGTGCCACCGCACCTTCCAGGGTTCCCTACGAGCAGTACTTC	CATAPSRVPYEQYF
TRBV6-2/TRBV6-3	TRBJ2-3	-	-	TGTGCCAGCAGTTACGTAGGTGCAATTAATACGCAGTATTTT	CASSYVGAINTQYF
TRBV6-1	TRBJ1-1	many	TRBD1	TGTGCCAGCAGGGAGACAGGGATGAACACTGAAGCTTTCTTT	CASRETGMNTEAFF
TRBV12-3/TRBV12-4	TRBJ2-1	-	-	TGTGCCAGCAGTTTAGCCAGGAGATACAATGAGCAGTTCTTC	CASSLARRYNEQFF
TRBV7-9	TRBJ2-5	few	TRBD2	TGTGCCAGCAGCTTAGTGCGACTAGCGGGAAATGGGGAGACCCAGTACTTC	CASSLVRLAGNGETQYF
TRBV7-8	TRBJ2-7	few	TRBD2	TGTGCCAGCAGCAGACGGGGCGGGAGTGGAGGTAACGAGCAGTACTTC	CASSRRGGSGGNEQYF
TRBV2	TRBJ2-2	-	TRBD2	TGTGCCAGCAGGAGAGGGACTAGCGGGGGGAACACCGGGGAGCTGTTTTTT	CASRRGTSGGNTGELFF
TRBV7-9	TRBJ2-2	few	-	TGTGCCAGCAGCACGGACGTGAACACCGGGGAGCTGTTTTTT	CASSTDVNTGELFF
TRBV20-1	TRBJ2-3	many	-	TGCAGTGCTAGTAGGAACCCCCAACGCACAGATACGCAGTATTTT	CSASRNPQRTDTQYF